The TCR beta chain described here comes from a study of cytomegalovirus exposure and HLA in healthy donors. Overall study: Counted in an early data release were 85 million or so unique TCRs from HLA-typed donors. Whole-study findings and limits: An Asian-associated ancestry cluster reportedly showed fewer N-insertions than the roughly 670-donor mean in a later analysis.

This CDR3 contains 14 residues. Germline-derived CDR1 and CDR2 are KGHSH and LQKENI. Unmatched junction bases numbered 4, after V lost 3 bases and J lost 5 bases. Points on this clone: The antigen is undetermined.

PCR was performed using 60 Vbeta and 13 Jbeta primers. Only in-frame clones appear in the TCRdb table, and some are missing; sequencing was by immunoSEQ multiplex PCR. The data contain 150,000 to 200,000 clones, roughly 83% of them singletons. Sequences were obtained from PBMCs. This sequence was found in a woman between 50 and 59 years old in good health and CMV-seronegative. This chain uses TRBV18 with TRBJ2-1; TRBD2 matches 7 bases. The chain's CDR3 is CASSPGTINNEQFF. In DNA form, the CDR3 reads TGTGCCAGCTCACCTGGGACTATCAACAATGAGCAGTTCTTC.